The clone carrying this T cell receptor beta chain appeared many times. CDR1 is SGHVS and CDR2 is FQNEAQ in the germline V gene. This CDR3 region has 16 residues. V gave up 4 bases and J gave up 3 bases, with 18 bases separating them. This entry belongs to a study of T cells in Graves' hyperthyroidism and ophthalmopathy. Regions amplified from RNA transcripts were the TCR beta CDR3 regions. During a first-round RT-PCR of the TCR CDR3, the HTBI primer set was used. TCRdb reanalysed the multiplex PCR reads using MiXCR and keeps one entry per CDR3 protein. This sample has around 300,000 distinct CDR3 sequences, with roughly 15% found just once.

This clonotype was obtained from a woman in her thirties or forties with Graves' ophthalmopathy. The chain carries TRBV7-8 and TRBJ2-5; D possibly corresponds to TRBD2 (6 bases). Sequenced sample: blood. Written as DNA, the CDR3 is TGTGCCAGCAGCTCCCCCAGGGTTCCGGGGGAAGAGACCCAGTACTTC. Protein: CASSSPRVPGEETQYF.